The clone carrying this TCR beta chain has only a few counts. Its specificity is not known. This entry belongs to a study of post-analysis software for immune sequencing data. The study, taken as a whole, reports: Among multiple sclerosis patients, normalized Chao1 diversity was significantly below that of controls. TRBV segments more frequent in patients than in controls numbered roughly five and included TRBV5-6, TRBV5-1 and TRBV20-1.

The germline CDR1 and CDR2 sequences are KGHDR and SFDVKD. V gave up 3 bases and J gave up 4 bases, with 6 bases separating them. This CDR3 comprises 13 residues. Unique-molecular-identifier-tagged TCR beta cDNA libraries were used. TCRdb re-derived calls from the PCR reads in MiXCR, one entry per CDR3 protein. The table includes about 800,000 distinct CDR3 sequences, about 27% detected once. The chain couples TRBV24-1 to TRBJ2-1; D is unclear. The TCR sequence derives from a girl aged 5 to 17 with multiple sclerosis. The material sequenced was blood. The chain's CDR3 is CATSDSWYNEQFF. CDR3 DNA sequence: TGTGCCACCAGTGATAGTTGGTACAATGAGCAGTTCTTC.